Listed below are T cell receptor beta chains from one sample, sequenced in a study of neoadjuvant anti-PD-1 for oral cavity cancer. Repertoires were generated with immunoSEQ multiplex PCR, while TCRdb's copy carries only in-frame clones and drops some. The sample shows around 60,000 clones, approximately 79% of them seen only once. The starting material was PBMCs, obtained before nivolumab (anti-PD-1) treatment. All receptors derive from a person aged 40 to 85 with oral cavity squamous cell carcinoma. Both conserved end residues are part of each CDR3. Each record gives: clone size, J gene, V gene, CDR3 protein. Rows give clone size only sometimes, using once, few, many, or a class for an expanded clone.

. | TRBJ2-7 | TRBV5-6 | CASSLDRVDEQYF
. | TRBJ1-4 | TRBV5-6 | CASSPAPRSTAEKLFF
. | TRBJ2-5 | TRBV5-1 | CASSGTLAGKEETQYF
few | TRBJ1-3 | TRBV5-4 | CASSPLPGNTIYF
. | TRBJ1-5 | TRBV10-2 | CASSESGGLWSNQPQHF
. | TRBJ1-5 | TRBV7-9 | CASSLASGQGANQPQHF
once | TRBJ1-1 | TRBV7-9 | CASSQQQGFNTEAFF
. | TRBJ1-1 | TRBV13 | CASSSRSGENTEAFF
. | TRBJ2-5 | TRBV5-4 | CASSLGGGKTQYF
. | TRBJ2-5 | TRBV6-5 | CASRPTFTSAGTQYF
. | TRBJ1-1 | TRBV28 | CASSLGGSTEAFF
few | TRBJ2-2 | TRBV5-1 | CASSIRTGGVSGELFF
few | TRBJ1-5 | TRBV29-1 | CSVSVGQGRNQPQHF
. | TRBJ1-1 | TRBV2 | CASIMIQGFAEAFF
. | TRBJ2-1 | TRBV6-6 | CASSSHSGGGPDEQFF
. | TRBJ2-6 | TRBV10-2 | CASRDPSGANVLTF
. | TRBJ1-1 | TRBV7-8 | CASSFGQEITEAFF
. | TRBJ2-1 | TRBV5-1 | CASRLDNEQFF
once | TRBJ1-1 | TRBV6-5 | CASSYLRADEAFF
. | TRBJ2-7 | TRBV28 | CASSSSRRSYEQYF
. | TRBJ2-7 | TRBV20-1 | CSARDPPRQYF
. | TRBJ2-1 | TRBV25-1 | CASSEYPGPGDYNEQFF
. | TRBJ2-7 | TRBV27 | CASSLEGSYEQYF
. | TRBJ2-1 | TRBV5-1 | CASSPQGSSYNEQFF
. | TRBJ1-6 | TRBV27 | CASSPRQPPNSPLHF
. | TRBJ2-5 | TRBV14 | CASAAWETQYF
. | TRBJ2-5 | TRBV27 | CASSLVAAKETQYF
. | TRBJ1-1 | TRBV28 | CASSFPDSFTEAFF
. | TRBJ1-1 | TRBV6-5 | CASRIPGTNTEAFF
once | TRBJ2-3 | TRBV14 | CATSRDRVTDTQYF
. | TRBJ2-1 | TRBV18 | CASSTKDGFSYNEQFF
. | TRBJ1-1 | TRBV5-6 | CASSSTGRWNTEAFF
. | TRBJ2-5 | TRBV7-7 | CASSLLGLGQETQYF
. | TRBJ1-2 | TRBV19 | CASSKPGGLGFGGYTF
. | TRBJ1-4 | TRBV6-1 | CASSYTGSNEKLFF
. | TRBJ2-1 | TRBV15 | CATSRRTGARDNEQFF
. | TRBJ1-1 | TRBV18 | CASSRQGGDTEAFF
. | TRBJ2-1 | TRBV27 | CASSPGRLEKEQFF
. | TRBJ2-7 | TRBV5-1 | CASSPGASGPPYEQYF
. | TRBJ2-1 | TRBV6-1 | CASRWGRQYEQFF
. | TRBJ1-6 | TRBV14 | CASSQDGRGGSPLHF
. | TRBJ1-1 | TRBV9 | CASSGTGAGTEAFF
. | TRBJ2-7 | TRBV27 | CASSPVGYLYEQYF
. | TRBJ2-5 | TRBV7-2 | CASSLEGLERGTQYF
. | TRBJ2-5 | TRBV4-2 | CASSQDRGGIQETQYF
. | TRBJ2-7 | TRBV28 | CASLDRTSYEQYF
. | TRBJ1-1 | TRBV18 | CASSPGPNTEAFF
. | TRBJ1-4 | TRBV25-1 | CASSDPRGVSGEKLFF
. | TRBJ2-3 | TRBV18 | CASSPYSTDTQYF
few | TRBJ1-6 | TRBV6-5 | CASSYGGDGNSPLHF
. | TRBJ2-5 | TRBV15 | CATSRLSGRGETQYF
few | TRBJ2-2 | TRBV19 | CASNDFSWGTGELFF
. | TRBJ1-6 | TRBV19 | CASSIDSPGQRDSPLHF
. | TRBJ1-4 | TRBV9 | CASSFGTAGQMNEKLFF
. | TRBJ1-5 | TRBV5-5 | CASSPGHPLGGNQPQHF
. | TRBJ1-2 | TRBV5-5 | CASSSGANYGYTF